This entry concerns a single T cell receptor (beta chain). At the time of sampling, donors were nominally healthy, though unrecorded immune exposures were likely. This entry comes from a study of cytomegalovirus exposure and HLA in healthy donors. V dropped 5 bases and J dropped 6; count of bases not matched to a gene: 9. Germline V gene sequence: CDR1 MNHEY, CDR2 SVGAGI. This CDR3 has 15 amino acids. Primers: 60 Vbeta forward and 13 Jbeta reverse. Only in-frame clones appear in the TCRdb table, and some are missing; sequencing was by immunoSEQ multiplex PCR. Here the sample spans about 110,000 clones, roughly 76% being singletons.

The sequencing sample was made of PBMCs. The gene calls are TRBV6-5 and TRBJ2-5, with 10 positions matching TRBD1. The TCR was taken from a woman aged 50 to 60 in good health and CMV-seropositive. The CDR3 nucleotides are TGTGCCAGCAGTACAGGGACAGGGGTCTTCCAGACCCAGTACTTC. Translating it yields CASSTGTGVFQTQYF.